Listed here is a single T cell receptor (beta chain). Its target is unknown. It was considered stable Graves' hyperthyroidism when ophthalmopathy did not progress within 18 months. Thyroid ultrasound and orbital computed tomography, with clinical symptoms and serum thyroxine and TRAb, informed diagnoses. V was pared by 8 bases and J by 1 base, with 17 bases of the junction left unmatched. This CDR3 has 17 residues. CDR1 is DFQATT and CDR2 is SNEGSKA in the germline V gene (reference sequence). The data were obtained in a study of T cells in Graves' hyperthyroidism and ophthalmopathy. General study findings and limits: From stable hyperthyroidism, ophthalmopathy was separated by a 13 V-J model. Most thyroid-expanded clonotypes above 0.001 were also found in blood.

It was RNA transcripts that yielded the amplified TCR beta CDR3 regions. In the first-round RT-PCR of the TCR CDR3, the HTBI primer set was used. TCRdb fed the multiplex PCR reads into MiXCR, producing one record per CDR3 protein. The sample records hundreds of thousands of distinct CDR3 sequences, 46% being singletons. Sequenced sample: peripheral blood or thyroid tissue (not recorded which). V gene TRBV20-1 combines with J gene TRBJ1-2; 9 bases line up with TRBD1. The TCR sequence derives from a woman under 30 with Graves' hyperthyroidism. This CDR3 is CSPGYKTGTGLNYGYTF. The CDR3 coding sequence is TGCAGTCCCGGATATAAGACCGGGACAGGGCTTAACTATGGCTACACCTTC.